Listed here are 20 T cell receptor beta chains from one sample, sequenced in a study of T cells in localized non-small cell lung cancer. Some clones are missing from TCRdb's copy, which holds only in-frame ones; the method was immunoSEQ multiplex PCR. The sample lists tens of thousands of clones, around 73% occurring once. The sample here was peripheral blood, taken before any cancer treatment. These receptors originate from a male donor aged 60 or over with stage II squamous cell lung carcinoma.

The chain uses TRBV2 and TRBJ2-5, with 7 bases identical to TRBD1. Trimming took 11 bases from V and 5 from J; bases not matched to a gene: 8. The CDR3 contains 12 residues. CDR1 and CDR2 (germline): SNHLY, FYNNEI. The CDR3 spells CAANRGRETQYF. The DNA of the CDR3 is TGTGCCGCCAACAGGGGCAGGGAGACCCAGTACTTC.

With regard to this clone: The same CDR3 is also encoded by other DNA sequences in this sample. The CDR3 region is CASSQQGFGNTIYF. The DNA of the CDR3 is TGTGCCAGCAGCCAACAGGGTTTTGGAAACACCATATATTTT. This chain connects TRBV11-2 to TRBJ1-3; weak D call: TRBD1 (6 bases). V was trimmed by 5 bases and J by 3 bases, leaving 11 bases between them. Germline V lookup: CDR1 SGHAT, CDR2 FQNNGV. CDR3 length: 14 amino acids. The variable domain in full, with the rest retrieved from reference TRBV11-2 and TRBJ1-3, is EAGVAQSPRYKIIEKRQSVAFWCNPISGHATLYWYQQILGQGPKLLIQFQNNGVVDDSQLPKDRFSAERLKGVDSTLKIQPAKLEDSAVYLCASSQQGFGNTIYFGEGSWLTVV.

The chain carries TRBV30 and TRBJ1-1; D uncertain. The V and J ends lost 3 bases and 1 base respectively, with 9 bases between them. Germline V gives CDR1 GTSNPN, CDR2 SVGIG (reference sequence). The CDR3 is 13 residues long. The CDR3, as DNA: TGTGCCTGGAGAGAGGACTGGAACACTGAAGCTTTCTTT. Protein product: CAWREDWNTEAFF.

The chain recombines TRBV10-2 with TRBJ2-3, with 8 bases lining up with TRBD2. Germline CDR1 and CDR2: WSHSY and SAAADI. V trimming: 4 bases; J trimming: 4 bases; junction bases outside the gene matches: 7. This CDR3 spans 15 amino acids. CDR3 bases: TGCGCCAGCAGTGTGGGAGCGGGAGTACCAGATACGCAGTATTTT. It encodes CASSVGAGVPDTQYF.

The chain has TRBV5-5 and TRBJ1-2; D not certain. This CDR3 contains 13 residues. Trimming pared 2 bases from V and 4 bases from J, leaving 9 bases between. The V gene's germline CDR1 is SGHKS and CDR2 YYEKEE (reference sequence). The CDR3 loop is CASSFLTGYGYTF. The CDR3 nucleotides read TGTGCCAGCAGCTTCCTGACCGGCTATGGCTACACCTTC.

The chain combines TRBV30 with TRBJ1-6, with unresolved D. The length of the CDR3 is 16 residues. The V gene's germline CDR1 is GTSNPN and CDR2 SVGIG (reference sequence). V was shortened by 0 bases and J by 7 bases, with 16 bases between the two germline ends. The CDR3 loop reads CAWSVRARSPNSPLHF. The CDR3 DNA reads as TGTGCCTGGAGTGTAAGGGCAAGGTCCCCCAATTCACCCCTCCACTTT. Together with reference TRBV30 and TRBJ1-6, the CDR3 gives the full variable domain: SQTIHQWPATLVQPVGSPLSLECTVEGTSNPNLYWYRQAAGRGLQLLFYSVGIGQISSEVPQNLSASRPQDRQFILSSKKLLLSDSGFYLCAWSVRARSPNSPLHFGNGTRLTVT.

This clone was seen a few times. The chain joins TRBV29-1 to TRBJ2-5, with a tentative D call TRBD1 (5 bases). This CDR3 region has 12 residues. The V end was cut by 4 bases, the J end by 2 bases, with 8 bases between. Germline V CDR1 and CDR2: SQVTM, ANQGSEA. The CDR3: CSVGQGQETQYF. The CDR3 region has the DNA TGCAGCGTTGGGCAGGGACAAGAGACCCAGTACTTC.

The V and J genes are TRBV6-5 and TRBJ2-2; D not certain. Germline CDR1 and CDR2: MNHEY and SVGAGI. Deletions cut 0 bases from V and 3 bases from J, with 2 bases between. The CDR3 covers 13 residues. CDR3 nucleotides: TGTGCCAGCAGTTACTCTTACACCGGGGAGCTGTTTTTT. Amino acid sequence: CASSYSYTGELFF.

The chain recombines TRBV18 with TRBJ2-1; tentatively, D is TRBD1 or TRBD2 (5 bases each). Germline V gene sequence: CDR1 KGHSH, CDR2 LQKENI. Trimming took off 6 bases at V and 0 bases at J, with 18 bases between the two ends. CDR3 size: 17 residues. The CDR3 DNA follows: TGTGCCAGCTCTCAAAGGACGGGGCACAGCTCCTACAATGAGCAGTTCTTC. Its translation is CASSQRTGHSSYNEQFF. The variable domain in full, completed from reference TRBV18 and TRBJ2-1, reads NAGVMQNPRHLVRRRGQEARLRCSPMKGHSHVYWYRQLPEEGLKFMVYLQKENIIDESGMPKERFSAEFPKEGPSILRIQQVVRGDSAAYFCASSQRTGHSSYNEQFFGPGTRLTVL.

The CDR3 nucleotides read TGTGCCAGCACCCGGGGGGGGGTTCCGAACACTGAAGCTTTCTTT. It encodes CASTRGGVPNTEAFF. This chain uses TRBV27 with TRBJ1-1; D is perhaps TRBD1 (5 bases). Per germline, CDR1 MNHEY and CDR2 SMNVEV (reference sequence). Trimming stripped 7 bases from V and 1 base from J, with 16 bases between. The CDR3 spans 15 residues.

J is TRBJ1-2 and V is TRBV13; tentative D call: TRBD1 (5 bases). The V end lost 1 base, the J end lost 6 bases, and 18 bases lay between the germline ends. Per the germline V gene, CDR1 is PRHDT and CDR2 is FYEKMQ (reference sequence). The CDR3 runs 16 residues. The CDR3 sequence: CASSLDKTGSFHGYTF. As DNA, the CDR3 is TGTGCCAGCAGCTTAGACAAAACAGGATCTTTTCATGGCTACACCTTC.

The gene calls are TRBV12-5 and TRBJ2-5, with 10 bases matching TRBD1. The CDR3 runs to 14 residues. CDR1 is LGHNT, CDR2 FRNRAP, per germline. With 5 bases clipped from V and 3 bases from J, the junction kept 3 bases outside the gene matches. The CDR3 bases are TGTGCTAGTGGTGGGGGGACAGGGGAAGAGACCCAGTACTTC. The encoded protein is CASGGGTGEETQYF.

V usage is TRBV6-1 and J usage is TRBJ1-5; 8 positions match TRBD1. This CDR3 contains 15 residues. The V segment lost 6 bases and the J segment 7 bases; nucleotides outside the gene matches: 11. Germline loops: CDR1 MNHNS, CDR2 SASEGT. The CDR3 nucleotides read TGTGCCAGCAGCGGACAGGGAACGGGGCCGCAGCCCCAGCATTTT. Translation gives CASSGQGTGPQPQHF.

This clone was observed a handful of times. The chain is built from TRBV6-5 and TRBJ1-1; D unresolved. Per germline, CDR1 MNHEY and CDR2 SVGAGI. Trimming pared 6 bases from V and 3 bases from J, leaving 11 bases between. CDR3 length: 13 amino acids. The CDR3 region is CASRTPTDTEAFF. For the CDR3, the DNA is TGTGCCAGCAGGACACCGACGGACACTGAAGCTTTCTTT.

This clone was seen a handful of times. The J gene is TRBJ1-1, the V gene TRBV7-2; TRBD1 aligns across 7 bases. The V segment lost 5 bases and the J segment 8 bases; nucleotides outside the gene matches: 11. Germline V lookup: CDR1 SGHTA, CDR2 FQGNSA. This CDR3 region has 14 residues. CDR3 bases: TGTGCCAGCAGCCGCTTCCACAGGGGAGAGGAAGCTTTCTTT. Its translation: CASSRFHRGEEAFF.

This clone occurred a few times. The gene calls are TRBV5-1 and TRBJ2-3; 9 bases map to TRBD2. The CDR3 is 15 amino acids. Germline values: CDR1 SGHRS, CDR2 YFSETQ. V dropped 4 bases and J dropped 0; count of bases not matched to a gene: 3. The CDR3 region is CASSERGASTDTQYF. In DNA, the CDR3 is TGCGCCAGCAGCGAGCGGGGGGCCAGCACAGATACGCAGTATTTT.

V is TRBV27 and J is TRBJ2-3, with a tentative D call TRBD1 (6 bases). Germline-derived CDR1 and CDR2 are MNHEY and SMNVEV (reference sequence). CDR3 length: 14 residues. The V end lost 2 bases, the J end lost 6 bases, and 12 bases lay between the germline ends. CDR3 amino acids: CASSLGQLLDTQYF. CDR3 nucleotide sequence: TGTGCCAGCAGTTTAGGACAGCTTCTGGATACGCAGTATTTT.

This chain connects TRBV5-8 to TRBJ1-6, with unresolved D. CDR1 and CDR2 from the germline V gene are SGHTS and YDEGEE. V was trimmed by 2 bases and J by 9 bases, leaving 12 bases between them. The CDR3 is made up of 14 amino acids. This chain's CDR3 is CASSFLRVSSPLHF. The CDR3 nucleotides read TGTGCCAGCAGCTTTCTAAGGGTATCTTCACCCCTCCACTTT.

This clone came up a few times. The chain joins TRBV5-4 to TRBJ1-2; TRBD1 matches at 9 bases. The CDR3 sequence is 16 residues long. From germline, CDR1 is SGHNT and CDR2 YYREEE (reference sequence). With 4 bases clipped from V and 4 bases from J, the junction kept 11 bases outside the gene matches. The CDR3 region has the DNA TGTGCCAGCAGCGGTGGATACAGGGGGCAGGGCTATGGCTACACCTTC. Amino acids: CASSGGYRGQGYGYTF. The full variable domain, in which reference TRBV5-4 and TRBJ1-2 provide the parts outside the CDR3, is ETGVTQSPTHLIKTRGQQVTLRCSSQSGHNTVSWYQQALGQGPQFIFQYYREEENGRGNFPPRFSGLQFPNYSSELNVNALELDDSALYLCASSGGYRGQGYGYTFGSGTRLTVV.

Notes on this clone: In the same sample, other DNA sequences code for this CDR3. CDR3 in DNA: TGTGCCAGCAGTTTAGGGGGGAGCAATCAGCCCCAGCATTTT. Amino acid sequence: CASSLGGSNQPQHF. The chain links TRBV27 to TRBJ1-5; D possibly corresponds to TRBD1 (5 bases). Germline V lookup: CDR1 MNHEY, CDR2 SMNVEV (reference sequence). This CDR3 comprises 14 residues. Trimming removed 2 bases from V and 1 base from J, with 6 bases in between.